This T cell receptor (beta chain) was retrieved from a study of T cell repertoires in aging, cancer and after chemotherapy (dated by TCRdb to about 2019). Study-wide context: Donors spanned six age groups from 30 or younger to 70 or older, with at least three individuals per group. In the hematological group, the paired samples taken before and after chemotherapy came from chronic lymphocytic leukemia patients given fludarabine- or bendamustine-based regimens. The full dataset contained 8.5 million to 10 million TCR reads. To examine immunoaging and T cell reconstitution after chemotherapy, the study profiled TCR beta repertoires in peripheral blood from healthy donors and cancer patients. Alongside approximately 95 healthy donors serving as a reference group, the cohort included approximately 220 cancer patients, of whom roughly 91 had hematological cancers and 120 to 130 had solid cancers. Here is what the overall study found, with its caveats: Hematological cancer patients had lymphoid organ infiltration, which may itself impair thymic emigration or peripheral T cell expansion. According to the authors, the repertoire data do not permit conclusions about immunological memory after chemotherapy. Median generation probability increased over the chemotherapy interval in both cancer cohorts, suggesting repertoire reconstitution through rebound thymic output. Significantly lower blood TCR diversity and higher clonality were observed in untreated patients with hematological or solid cancers than in age-matched healthy donors. In healthy donors, the decline in TCR diversity with age was mainly explained by loss of richness, whereas in cancer patients loss of evenness was also found to contribute.

For this chain, trimming is 8 bases at the V end and 8 bases at the J end, and the number of junction bases without a gene match is 12. CDR1 and CDR2 were assigned from the germline V gene as MNHEY and SVGAGI. The CDR3 goes from the cysteine to the phenylalanine over 15 residues. The kept DNA is CDR3 alone, 45 bases in frame from the first base. Instead of sorted cells or RNA, genomic DNA extracted from peripheral blood served as the source for amplifying TCR beta rearrangements. Multiplex touch-down PCR with a mixed TRB-A/B primer pool was used to amplify rearranged TRB sequences covering the V, D and J segments. Illumina adapters and sample indices were attached to the amplicons through two consecutive PCR reactions run with Phusion HS II polymerase. Amplicons were gel-purified using the NucleoSpin Gel and PCR Clean-up kit and were subsequently checked with Qubit and an Agilent 2100 Bioanalyzer. Libraries were sequenced on an Illumina MiSeq using 600-cycle, single-indexed, paired-end runs. The authors' analysis ran thus. Processing of the TRB sequences was carried out with MiXCR versions 2.12 and 3.0.5. A clone was defined as each unique CDR3 nucleotide sequence, and only productive sequences supported by at least two reads were kept. The repertoire metrics were Shannon diversity, evenness, clonality (defined as one minus evenness), and alpha-parameterized diversity profiles covering alpha 0 to 5. Generation probabilities of clones in paired pre- and post-chemotherapy samples were computed with the IGoR algorithm. Starting from the raw public reads, TCRdb applied fastp trimming at Q25, assembled clones with MiXCR and retained in-frame beta chains. Entries that share a CDR3 protein sequence are merged under the most common genes and DNA. What appears here as the V and J calls and clone size reflects TCRdb's work, not the paper's. A total of 2,000 to 3,000 distinct CDR3 sequences appear in this sample, 50% to 65% of them only once. The top ten hold 5% to 6.5% of the sample.

This clonotype appeared a few times. Its antigen is unknown. Base qualities are not at hand, and no much larger clone is one base apart. Recombination linked TRBV6-5 to TRBJ1-6; TRBD1 fits 7 bases in the junction. This clonotype was sampled from a human donor with a blood cancer. Sequencing input: blood. The CDR3 reads as follows: CASSTSGTAYSPLHF. The bases are TGTGCCAGCTCCACCTCCGGGACAGCGTATTCACCCCTCCACTTT.